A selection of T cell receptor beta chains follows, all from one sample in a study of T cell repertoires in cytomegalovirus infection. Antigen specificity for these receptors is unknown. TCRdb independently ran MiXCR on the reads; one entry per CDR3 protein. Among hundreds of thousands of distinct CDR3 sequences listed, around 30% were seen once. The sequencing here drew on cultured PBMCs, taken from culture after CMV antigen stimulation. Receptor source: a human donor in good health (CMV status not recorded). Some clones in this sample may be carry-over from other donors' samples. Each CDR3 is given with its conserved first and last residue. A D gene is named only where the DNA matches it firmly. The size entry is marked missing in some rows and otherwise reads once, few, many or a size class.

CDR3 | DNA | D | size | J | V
CASSLASRGGVYNEQFF | TGTGCCAGCAGCTTAGCGTCCCGCGGGGGGGTTTACAATGAGCAGTTCTTC | TRBD2 | . | TRBJ2-1 | TRBV7-9
CASSLADRRWGYTF | TGTGCCAGCAGCTTAGCAGACAGGCGGTGGGGCTACACCTTC | . | . | TRBJ1-2 | TRBV7-9
CASSPAYNSPLHF | TGTGCCAGCAGCCCCGCCTATAATTCACCCCTCCACTTT | . | . | TRBJ1-6 | TRBV6-8
CASSLVPVTGELFF | TGTGCCAGCAGCTTAGTCCCTGTTACCGGGGAGCTGTTTTTT | . | . | TRBJ2-2 | TRBV7-8
CASSSGTSGMQPYNEQFF | TGTGCCAGCAGCTCCGGGACTAGCGGGATGCAACCCTACAATGAGCAGTTCTTC | TRBD2 | . | TRBJ2-1 | TRBV5-4
CASSLALASTDTQYF | TGTGCCAGCAGCTTGGCTCTGGCTAGCACAGATACGCAGTATTTT | . | . | TRBJ2-3 | TRBV11-2
CASSSDRAREQYF | TGTGCCAGCAGCTCCGACAGGGCGCGCGAGCAGTACTTC | TRBD1 | many | TRBJ2-7 | TRBV7-2
CASSAYGSSYNSPLHF | TGTGCCAGCAGTGCCTACGGAAGCTCCTATAATTCACCCCTCCACTTT | . | . | TRBJ1-6 | TRBV2
CASSHNDRGRSNTGELFF | TGTGCCAGCAGTCATAACGACAGGGGGCGGTCAAACACCGGGGAGCTGTTTTTT | TRBD1 | . | TRBJ2-2 | TRBV6-6
CSARPQGALDTIYF | TGCAGTGCTAGACCCCAGGGGGCGTTGGACACCATATATTTT | TRBD1 | few | TRBJ1-3 | TRBV20-1
CAISGAYGYTF | TGTGCCATCAGTGGGGCGTATGGCTACACCTTC | . | few | TRBJ1-2 | TRBV10-3
CASSQEPLAFAGVDNEQFF | TGCGCCAGCAGCCAAGAGCCCCTCGCGTTTGCGGGAGTGGACAATGAGCAGTTCTTC | TRBD2 | . | TRBJ2-1 | TRBV4-3
CASSFDVTGVADTQYF | TGTGCCAGCAGCTTTGACGTTACAGGGGTGGCAGATACGCAGTATTTT | TRBD1 | few | TRBJ2-3 | TRBV5-4
CSARDSLNTEAFF | TGCAGTGCTAGAGATTCGTTGAACACTGAAGCTTTCTTT | . | . | TRBJ1-1 | TRBV20-1
CASSSISEPGLRTF | TGTGCCAGCAGCTCCATTAGTGAGCCGGGTTTGAGAACCTTC | . | many | TRBJ1-2 | TRBV7-2
CAISGAAKNTEAFF | TGTGCCATCAGTGGGGCAGCTAAGAACACTGAAGCTTTCTTT | . | few | TRBJ1-1 | TRBV10-3
CASIIDKFYEQYF | TGTGCCAGCATCATCGACAAATTCTACGAGCAGTACTTC | . | few | TRBJ2-7 | TRBV2
CASSPRDSYYEQYF | TGTGCCAGCAGCCCCCGGGACTCCTACTACGAGCAGTACTTC | . | few | TRBJ2-7 | TRBV7-2
CASSQAGVRREEQYF | TGTGCCAGCAGTCAAGCGGGGGTAAGGCGGGAGGAGCAGTACTTC | TRBD2 | few | TRBJ2-7 | TRBV11-2
CASSLNGFLYF | TGTGCCAGCAGCCTCAATGGATTCCTATATTTT | . | many | TRBJ1-3 | TRBV7-2
CASSEVGASNQPQHF | TGTGCCAGCAGTGAAGTTGGAGCTAGCAATCAGCCCCAGCATTTT | . | . | TRBJ1-5 | TRBV2
CASSPYEGTAFYEQYF | TGTGCCAGCAGTCCCTATGAGGGGACAGCCTTCTACGAGCAGTACTTC | TRBD1 | few | TRBJ2-7 | TRBV6-1
CASNDQGNTGELFF | TGCGCCAGCAACGACCAGGGGAACACCGGGGAGCTGTTTTTT | . | . | TRBJ2-2 | TRBV5-1